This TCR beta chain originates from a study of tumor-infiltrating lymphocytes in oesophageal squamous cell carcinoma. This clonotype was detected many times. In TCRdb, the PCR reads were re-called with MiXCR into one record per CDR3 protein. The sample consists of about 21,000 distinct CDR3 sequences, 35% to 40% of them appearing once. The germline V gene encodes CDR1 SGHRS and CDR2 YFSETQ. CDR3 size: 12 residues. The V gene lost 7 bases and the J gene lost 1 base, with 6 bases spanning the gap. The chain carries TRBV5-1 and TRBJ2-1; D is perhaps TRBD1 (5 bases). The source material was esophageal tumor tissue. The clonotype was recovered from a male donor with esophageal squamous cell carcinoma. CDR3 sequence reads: CASDSSYNEQFF. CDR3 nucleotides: TGCGCCAGCGACAGTTCCTACAATGAGCAGTTCTTC. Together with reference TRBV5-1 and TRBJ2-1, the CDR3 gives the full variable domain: KAGVTQTPRYLIKTRGQQVTLSCSPISGHRSVSWYQQTPGQGLQFLFEYFSETQRNKGNFPGRFSGRQFSNSRSEMNVSTLELGDSALYLCASDSSYNEQFFGPGTRLTVL.